Listed below are T cell receptor beta chains from one sample, sequenced in a study of blood T cells in healthy people across ages. Using its own MiXCR run on the 5' RACE reads, TCRdb lists one record per CDR3 protein. This sample has about 1,600,000 distinct CDR3 sequences, with approximately 42% found just once. The sample consisted of blood. The receptors were gathered from a woman aged 18-30 years in good health. CDR3s include the opening cysteine and the closing phenylalanine or tryptophan. Fields, in order: clone size, CDR3 length, D gene, V gene, J gene, CDR3 DNA, CDR3 protein. D genes are given only for firm matches. Clone sizes are given selectively: once, few, many, or a class where the clone is expanded.

-	13	-	TRBV7-9	TRBJ1-1	TGTGCCGGCAGCTTAGGGGGGAACACTGAAGCTTTCTTT	CAGSLGGNTEAFF
-	16	-	TRBV25-1	TRBJ2-3	TGTGCCAGCAGTGAGGGGTGGCAGACTAGCACAGATACGCAGTATTTT	CASSEGWQTSTDTQYF
-	16	-	TRBV20-1	TRBJ2-1	TGCAGTGCTAGTAGATCTCAAGGCCCCCTTTACAATGAGCAGTTCTTC	CSASRSQGPLYNEQFF
few	14	TRBD2	TRBV20-1	TRBJ2-3	TGCAGTGCTAGACTCCCGGGAGGAACAGATACGCAGTATTTT	CSARLPGGTDTQYF
-	17	-	TRBV6-1	TRBJ2-3	TGTGCCAGCAGAGAAGCACCCCAGGGGTCTAGCACAGATACGCAGTATTTT	CASREAPQGSSTDTQYF
-	17	TRBD1	TRBV7-4	TRBJ1-2	TGTGCCAGCAGTCCTAAAGGTCGCGGAGGGGGCGATCGTGGCTACACCTTC	CASSPKGRGGGDRGYTF
few	18	TRBD2	TRBV29-1	TRBJ2-1	TGCAGCGTTGGAAGGCTAGCGGGCAAACCGAGCTCCTACAATGAGCAGTTCTTC	CSVGRLAGKPSSYNEQFF
few	12	-	TRBV7-2	TRBJ2-1	TGTGCCAGTAGCTTTGGCACAATTGAGCAGTTCTTC	CASSFGTIEQFF
-	13	-	TRBV12-3/TRBV12-4	TRBJ2-2	TGTGCCAGCGTCGCAGGGAGCACCGGGGAGCTGTTTTTT	CASVAGSTGELFF
many	15	-	TRBV5-1	TRBJ2-3	TGCGCCAGCAGCTTGACCGGGACCGGCACAGATACGCAGTATTTT	CASSLTGTGTDTQYF
once	15	-	TRBV11-1	TRBJ2-1	TGTGCCAGCAGCCCCTCCGGGACTCTTACCAATGAGCAGTTCTTC	CASSPSGTLTNEQFF
-	17	TRBD2	TRBV6-5	TRBJ2-1	TGTGCCAGCAGTTCCCGGGAGGGGGAGAGCTCCTACAATGAGCAGTTCTTC	CASSSREGESSYNEQFF
-	15	TRBD1	TRBV11-3	TRBJ2-7	TGTGCCAGCAGCTTACAGGCAGGGGGTTCCTACGAGCAGTACTTC	CASSLQAGGSYEQYF
-	13	-	TRBV6-1	TRBJ2-7	TGTGCCAGCAGTGCGGCTAGCTCCCTCGAGCAGTACTTC	CASSAASSLEQYF
-	13	-	TRBV20-1	TRBJ2-7	TGCAGTGCCTCACGGGACTCTGGCAATGAGCAGTACTTC	CSASRDSGNEQYF
-	14	-	TRBV5-1	TRBJ1-1	TGCGCCAGCAGCTTGGAATACAGGAACACTGAAGCTTTCTTT	CASSLEYRNTEAFF
-	16	-	TRBV11-2	TRBJ2-1	TGTGCCAGCAGCTTCGAGCGATCCGCGGGCCCGGATGAGCAGTTCTTC	CASSFERSAGPDEQFF
few	14	-	TRBV27	TRBJ1-2	TGTGCCAGCAGTAACGGACAGAGAAACTATGGCTACACCTTC	CASSNGQRNYGYTF
many	18	-	TRBV20-1	TRBJ1-5	TGCAGTGCTAGAGATCAAACGGCCCGGGGGGGGCGCAATCAGCCCCAGCATTTT	CSARDQTARGGRNQPQHF
few	14	-	TRBV10-3	TRBJ2-1	TGTGCCATCCGAGGTAGGGACGCCTACAATGAGCAGTTCTTC	CAIRGRDAYNEQFF
-	14	-	TRBV12-3/TRBV12-4	TRBJ2-1	TGTGCCAGCATCGACAGTTGGTCAAGCAATGAGCAGTTCTTC	CASIDSWSSNEQFF
-	19	TRBD1	TRBV10-3	TRBJ2-3	TGTGCCATCAGTGCCCCCGCCCGAGGACAGGCGTCTAGCACAGATACGCGGTATTTT	CAISAPARGQASSTDTRYF
-	16	-	TRBV4-1	TRBJ2-7	TGCGCCAGCAGCCAAGATCCCGGGCAGCCACCCGGGGAGCAGTACTTC	CASSQDPGQPPGEQYF
-	14	-	TRBV28	TRBJ2-3	TGTGCCAGCAGTTTATCGGACATCACAGATACGCAGTATTTT	CASSLSDITDTQYF
few	13	-	TRBV25-1	TRBJ1-3	TGTGCCAGCTCCTCGGGGGCTGGAAACACCATATATTTT	CASSSGAGNTIYF
-	14	-	TRBV12-3/TRBV12-4	TRBJ2-3	TGTGCCAGCAGTTTAAGTAAAGGCACAGATACGCAGTATTTT	CASSLSKGTDTQYF
few	15	-	TRBV21-1	TRBJ1-4	TGTGCCAGCAGCCAAAAGGCCTCAACTAATGAAAAACTGTTTTTT	CASSQKASTNEKLFF
-	17	-	TRBV13	TRBJ1-2	TGTGCCGGCAGCCCACCAAACAGTCGTGGGACCGACCGTGGCTACACCTTC	CAGSPPNSRGTDRGYTF
-	14	TRBD1	TRBV30	TRBJ2-1	TGTGCCTGGGACCGCGGGACAGGCCTCAATGAGCAGTTCTTC	CAWDRGTGLNEQFF
-	13	-	TRBV2	TRBJ2-5	TGTGCCAGCAGTGAAGACAATCGGGAGACCCAGTACTTC	CASSEDNRETQYF
-	13	-	TRBV21-1	TRBJ2-5	TGTGCCAGCACGAAGCGGGGACCCCCCAGGCAGTACTTC	CASTKRGPPRQYF
few	13	-	TRBV6-6	TRBJ1-2	TGTGCCAGCAGGTGGGGCGCTAACTATGGCTACACCTTC	CASRWGANYGYTF
once	15	TRBD2	TRBV15	TRBJ2-7	TGTGCCACCAGCAGAGCAACTAGCGGAGACTACGAGCAGTACTTC	CATSRATSGDYEQYF
-	13	-	TRBV5-1	TRBJ1-5	TGCGCCAGCAGGCAAGGGGAGAATCAGCCCCAGCATTTT	CASRQGENQPQHF
-	17	-	TRBV28	TRBJ2-1	TGTGCCAGCATCCCAGGCCCATTGACTACAAGCTCCTACGAGCAGTTCTTC	CASIPGPLTTSSYEQFF
-	15	-	TRBV12-3/TRBV12-4	TRBJ2-7	TGTGCCAGCAGTTTAACCCATTCCAGCTCCTACGAGCAGTACTTC	CASSLTHSSSYEQYF
few	16	TRBD1	TRBV10-3	TRBJ1-1	TGTGCCATCAGTGAGTCGGGCCAGGGGGCGGACACTGAAGCTTTCTTT	CAISESGQGADTEAFF
few	16	TRBD1	TRBV27	TRBJ1-6	TGTGCCAGCAGTTTGCAACCCGGGACAGGGGATTCACCCCCCCACTTT	CASSLQPGTGDSPPHF
-	13	TRBD1	TRBV10-3	TRBJ1-1	TGTGCCATCAGATACGACAGGGACACTGAAGCTTTCTTT	CAIRYDRDTEAFF
-	15	TRBD1	TRBV4-1	TRBJ1-2	TGCGCCAGCAGCCAAGAGGACAGGGAAATAGTTGGCTACACCTTC	CASSQEDREIVGYTF
few	14	TRBD1	TRBV27	TRBJ1-2	TGTGCCAGCAGTTCAAGACAGGGTGGCTATGGCTACACCTTC	CASSSRQGGYGYTF
-	16	-	TRBV6-2/TRBV6-3	TRBJ1-5	TGTGCCAGCCGCGACCTGGGACAATTAGAGAATCAGCCCCAGCATTTT	CASRDLGQLENQPQHF
-	15	TRBD1	TRBV29-1	TRBJ2-3	TGCAGCGTGAGAACAGGGGGAAAAAGCACAGATACGCAGTATTTT	CSVRTGGKSTDTQYF
-	14	-	TRBV6-5	TRBJ2-7	TGTGCCAGCAGTTACTCGAGGACCCTCTACGAGCAGTACTTC	CASSYSRTLYEQYF
-	15	TRBD2	TRBV3-1	TRBJ2-5	TGTGCCAGCAGCCAAGCCTTAGCGGGAGGGGGTGAGCAGTACTTC	CASSQALAGGGEQYF
-	15	TRBD2	TRBV10-3	TRBJ2-3	TGTGCCATCAGTGGGGGGGGGGACCAGCCAGATACGCAGTATTTT	CAISGGGDQPDTQYF
few	16	-	TRBV7-9	TRBJ2-3	TGTGCCAGCAGTTCGACTAGACCTACTAGCACAGATACGCAGTATTTT	CASSSTRPTSTDTQYF
-	15	-	TRBV25-1	TRBJ2-1	TGTGCCAGCAGTGAGCGGACTCTTTCCTACAATGAGCAGTTCTTC	CASSERTLSYNEQFF
-	14	TRBD2	TRBV12-3/TRBV12-4	TRBJ2-1	TGTGCCAGCACCATGACTAGCGGTTCCTACGAGCAGTTCTTC	CASTMTSGSYEQFF
-	14	TRBD2	TRBV19	TRBJ2-1	TGTGCCAGTAGTTCCCGGGACTACCGGAATGAGCAGTTCTTC	CASSSRDYRNEQFF
few	14	-	TRBV27	TRBJ1-2	TGTGCCAGCAGTCCCCTATTCCCTAACTATGGCTACACCTTC	CASSPLFPNYGYTF
-	13	-	TRBV12-3/TRBV12-4	TRBJ2-5	TGTGCCAGCAGTTTAAGGGAGGACAATGAGCAGTACTTC	CASSLREDNEQYF